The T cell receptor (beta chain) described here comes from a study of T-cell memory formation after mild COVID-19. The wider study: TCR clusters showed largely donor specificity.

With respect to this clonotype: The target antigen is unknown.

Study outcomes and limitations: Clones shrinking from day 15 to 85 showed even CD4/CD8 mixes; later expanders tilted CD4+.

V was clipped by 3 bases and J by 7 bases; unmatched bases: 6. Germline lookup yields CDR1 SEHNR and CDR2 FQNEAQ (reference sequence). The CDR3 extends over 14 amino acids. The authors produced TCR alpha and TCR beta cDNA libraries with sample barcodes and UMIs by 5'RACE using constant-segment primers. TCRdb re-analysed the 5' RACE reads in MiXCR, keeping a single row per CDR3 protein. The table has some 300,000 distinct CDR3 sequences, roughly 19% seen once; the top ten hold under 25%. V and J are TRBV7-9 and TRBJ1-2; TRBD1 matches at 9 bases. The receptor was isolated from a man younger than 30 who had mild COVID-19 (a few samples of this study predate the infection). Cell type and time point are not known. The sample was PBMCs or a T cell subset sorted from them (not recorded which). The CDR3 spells CASSFLQGAVGYTF. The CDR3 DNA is TGTGCCAGCAGCTTCTTACAGGGGGCCGTTGGCTACACCTTC.